One and the same sample provided the 31 T cell receptor beta chains below, sequenced in a study of long-term antiretroviral therapy in people with HIV. The libraries were made with immunoSEQ v3.0 at survey level. Clones were sequenced by immunoSEQ multiplex PCR, and TCRdb holds only the in-frame ones, with some missing. Here the sample spans some 24,000 clones, about 86% being singletons. The sample consisted of unsorted PBMCs, taken 0.7 years before starting antiretroviral therapy. Receptor source: a man under 40 with HIV.

This clone was observed a single time. This chain connects TRBV10-2 to TRBJ2-1; 8 bases line up with TRBD2. V was pared by 7 bases and J by 6 bases, with 11 bases of the junction left unmatched. Germline CDR1 WSHSY, CDR2 SAAADI. This CDR3 contains 15 residues. The CDR3 DNA reads as TGCGCCAGCACTCGAGGCGGGAGGCCCTCCAATGAGCAGTTCTTC. This translates into CASTRGGRPSNEQFF.

This rearrangement joins TRBV15 to TRBJ2-7, with D perhaps matching TRBD1 or TRBD2 (5 bases each). The germline V gene encodes CDR1 LNHNV and CDR2 YYDKDF (reference sequence). CDR3 length: 14 amino acids. Trimming pared 5 bases from V and 3 bases from J, leaving 14 bases between. In DNA form, the CDR3 reads TGTGCCACCAGCCCGGGGACCTCCTACTACGAGCAGTACTTC. It codes for CATSPGTSYYEQYF.

This clone was counted a few times. The CDR3 coding sequence is TGTGCCAGCAGTCTAGCGGGAGGAACAGATACGCAGTATTTT. This encodes CASSLAGGTDTQYF. The chain carries TRBV6-4 and TRBJ2-3, with 11 nucleotides matching TRBD2. The germline V gene has CDR1 MRHNA and CDR2 SNTAGT. The CDR3 is made up of 14 amino acids. V was pared by 5 bases and J by 3 bases, with 1 base of the junction left unmatched.

There are a few counts of this clone. The rearrangement joins TRBV28 to TRBJ2-7; tentatively, D is TRBD1 (6 bases). The germline gives CDR1 MDHEN, CDR2 SYDVKM. Trimming took off 5 bases at V and 2 bases at J, with 13 bases between the two ends. CDR3 size: 14 residues. The CDR3 here is CASSPPDRPYEQYF. The CDR3 coding sequence is TGTGCCAGCAGTCCCCCCGACAGGCCCTACGAGCAGTACTTC.

This clone is medium-sized (0.01 to 0.1%). As DNA, the CDR3 is TGTGCCAGCAGCCCGGGTACAGGAACCTACGAGCAGTACTTC. It translates to CASSPGTGTYEQYF. The chain employs TRBV5-6 and TRBJ2-7, with TRBD1 as a possible D gene (5 bases). Per the germline V gene, CDR1 is SGHDT and CDR2 is YYEEEE. Trimming shortened V by 4 bases and J by 2 bases, and 13 bases separated the two germline ends. The CDR3 covers 14 residues.

This chain links TRBV4-1 with TRBJ2-7; tentatively, D is TRBD1 (5 bases). Trimming pared 0 bases from V and 1 base from J, leaving 10 bases between. Per germline, CDR1 MGHRA and CDR2 YSYEKL. This CDR3 comprises 15 residues. CDR3 bases: TGCGCCAGCAGCCAAGAAAGTCAGGGATCCTACGAGCAGTACTTC. The encoded protein is CASSQESQGSYEQYF.

The rearrangement uses TRBV11-2 and TRBJ2-5; 15 bases agree with TRBD2. With 4 bases clipped from V and 13 bases from J, the junction kept 7 bases outside the gene matches. The CDR3 has 14 residues. Germline V gives CDR1 SGHAT, CDR2 FQNNGV. CDR3 DNA sequence: TGTGCCAGCAGCTCCGGACTAGCGGGAGGGATTGGGTACTTC. Translating gives CASSSGLAGGIGYF.

V gene TRBV6-5 combines with J gene TRBJ2-1; tentative D call: TRBD2 (5 bases). The CDR3 is 13 residues long. V lost 6 bases to trimming and J lost 6 bases, with 12 bases between them. CDR1 and CDR2 (germline): MNHEY, SVGAGI. As DNA, the CDR3 is TGTGCCAGCAGCTTTTCCCGGGGCAATGAGCAGTTCTTC. Translating gives CASSFSRGNEQFF.

This rearrangement joins TRBV9 to TRBJ2-2; D is uncertain. The germline V gene encodes CDR1 SGDLS and CDR2 YYNGEE. Trimming removed 0 bases from V and 11 bases from J, with 11 bases in between. This CDR3 spans 13 amino acids. CDR3 DNA: TGTGCCAGCAGCGTAGGAATCGTGGAAGAGCTGTTTTTT. This translates into CASSVGIVEELFF.

This chain uses TRBV9 with TRBJ2-5; D unclear. The CDR3 runs to 13 residues. V was shortened by 5 bases and J by 2 bases, with 10 bases between the two germline ends. Germline loops: CDR1 SGDLS, CDR2 YYNGEE. DNA of the CDR3: TGTGCCAGCAGTCCTTCTGGGCAAGAGACCCAGTACTTC. Translated: CASSPSGQETQYF.

The chain has TRBV6-4 and TRBJ2-2; tentatively, D is TRBD1 (6 bases). Germline CDR1 MRHNA, CDR2 SNTAGT. This CDR3 comprises 13 residues. V dropped 6 bases and J dropped 6 bases, with 11 bases sitting between them. CDR3 protein: CASRGQGSGELFF. The CDR3, as DNA: TGTGCCAGCAGGGGTCAGGGGTCCGGGGAGCTGTTTTTT.

This clone was seen only once. This chain uses TRBV29-1 with TRBJ1-1; D is undetermined. This CDR3 is built from 11 residues. Germline V CDR1 and CDR2: SQVTM, ANQGSEA. Trimming cost V 2 bases and J 8 bases, with 9 bases left between them. The DNA for the CDR3 is TGCAGCGTTGAAATGGTAAGGGAAGCTTTCTTT. This translates into CSVEMVREAFF.

Only one count was recorded for this clone. V gene TRBV4-1 combines with J gene TRBJ2-7; unclear D gene. The CDR3 spans 13 residues. CDR1 MGHRA and CDR2 YSYEKL come from the germline V gene. V was shortened by 4 bases and J by 6 bases, with 13 bases between the two germline ends. The CDR3 nucleotides are TGCGCCAGCAGCCTAAACGTTTTCGGCGAGCAGTACTTC. Amino acid sequence: CASSLNVFGEQYF.

Notes on this clone: Within the sample, other DNA sequences also encode this same CDR3. This chain connects TRBV5-4 to TRBJ2-5; D remains ambiguous. Germline values: CDR1 SGHNT, CDR2 YYREEE (reference sequence). The V and J ends lost 5 bases and 5 bases respectively, with 13 bases between them. The CDR3 is made up of 13 amino acids. CDR3 DNA: TGTGCCAGCAGATCCGGGCCCGGGGAGACCCAGTACTTC. It encodes CASRSGPGETQYF.

J is TRBJ2-2 and V is TRBV7-9; TRBD2 matches 9 bases. The CDR3 has 14 amino acids. With V trimmed by 3 bases and J by 7 bases, 3 bases remained unmatched. Germline CDR1 is SEHNR and CDR2 is FQNEAQ (reference sequence). CDR3 sequence reads: CASSFASGVGELFF. In DNA form, the CDR3 reads TGTGCCAGCAGCTTCGCTAGCGGGGTCGGGGAGCTGTTTTTT.

The chain couples TRBV6-5 to TRBJ2-2; D is unresolved. Between the trimmed V and J ends, which lost 3 bases and 2 bases, there was a span of 10 bases. The germline gives CDR1 MNHEY, CDR2 SVGAGI. The CDR3 contains 15 residues. The CDR3 here is CASSYAVLNTGELFF. The CDR3 DNA is TGTGCCAGCAGTTATGCTGTACTAAACACCGGGGAGCTGTTTTTT.

By share, this clone ranks as medium-sized. This chain joins TRBV10-2 and TRBJ2-7, with 8 bases aligning to TRBD2. The junction had 7 bases not matched to a gene; V was cut back by 6 bases and J by 0 bases. The length of the CDR3 is 15 residues. Germline V gene sequence: CDR1 WSHSY, CDR2 SAAADI. The CDR3 nucleotides read TGCGCCAGCAGCATAACTAGCGGCCTCTCCTACGAGCAGTACTTC. Translated, it gives CASSITSGLSYEQYF.

The V and J genes are TRBV18 and TRBJ1-1; D gene uncertain. In germline, CDR1 is KGHSH, CDR2 LQKENI. This CDR3 has 14 amino acids. V was pared by 4 bases and J by 5 bases, with 14 bases between. The DNA for the CDR3 is TGTGCCAGCTCACAAAAAGATACGAGTACTGAAGCTTTCTTT. It codes for CASSQKDTSTEAFF.

J is TRBJ1-1 and V is TRBV25-1; D gene uncertain. V was clipped by 6 bases and J by 1 base, with 12 bases between them. Per germline, CDR1 MGHDK and CDR2 SYGVNS. CDR3 size: 14 residues. In DNA form, the CDR3 reads TGTGCCAGCAGCCCGGTCAGGCCGAACACTGAAGCTTTCTTT. Translating it yields CASSPVRPNTEAFF.

This chain connects TRBV7-9 to TRBJ2-5; tentative D call: TRBD2 (6 bases). Germline CDR1 and CDR2: SEHNR and FQNEAQ (reference sequence). Trimming took 3 bases from V and 1 from J, leaving 15 bases between them. This CDR3 is 16 amino acids long. The CDR3 region has the DNA TGTGCCAGCAGCTTCGCCGGAGTGGGGGGCCAAGAGACCCAGTACTTC. Residues: CASSFAGVGGQETQYF.

The chain links TRBV5-1 to TRBJ2-5; 10 bases align to TRBD2. The CDR3 has 15 residues. Germline V CDR1 and CDR2: SGHRS, YFSETQ. J lost 5 bases, V lost 4 bases, and 8 bases had no gene match. CDR3 coding DNA: TGCGCCAGCAGCGGAGCCGGGACTAGCGTTGAGACCCAGTACTTC. Amino acids: CASSGAGTSVETQYF.

The rearrangement joins TRBV6-5 to TRBJ1-1; D is unclear. The germline CDR1 and CDR2 sequences are MNHEY and SVGAGI. V shed 0 bases and J shed 1 base, with 6 bases lying between them. The CDR3 covers 14 residues. CDR3 protein: CASSYSWTNTEAFF. The DNA of the CDR3 is TGTGCCAGCAGTTACTCGTGGACGAACACTGAAGCTTTCTTT.

The chain is built from TRBV5-4 and TRBJ2-5; D gene ambiguous. Deletions cut 5 bases from V and 5 bases from J, with 13 bases between. Per the germline V gene, CDR1 is SGHNT and CDR2 is YYREEE (reference sequence). The CDR3 has 13 residues. CDR3 amino acids: CASRRTPGETQYF. The CDR3 bases are TGTGCCAGCAGAAGGACCCCGGGCGAGACCCAGTACTTC.

The chain employs TRBV30 and TRBJ1-1; weak D call: TRBD1 (6 bases). V lost 0 bases and J lost 1, with 9 bases in between. The CDR3 length is 14 residues. CDR1 is GTSNPN and CDR2 is SVGIG in the germline V gene (reference sequence). The CDR3 sequence is CAWSVGGQNTEAFF. The CDR3 DNA reads as TGTGCCTGGAGTGTAGGGGGACAGAACACTGAAGCTTTCTTT.

The chain recombines TRBV19 with TRBJ1-6; D unclear. The CDR3 covers 15 residues. Germline V gives CDR1 LNHDA, CDR2 SQIVND (reference sequence). The ends were cut back, 3 bases at V and 0 bases at J, with 6 bases in the middle. CDR3 in amino acids: CASSIARSYNSPLHF. In DNA form, the CDR3 reads TGTGCCAGTAGTATCGCACGCTCCTATAATTCACCCCTCCACTTT.

To note about this clone: One junction end disagrees with the germline gene, perhaps due to a read error. CDR3 DNA sequence: TGTGCCACCACCAGACAGGGGGCGAACACCGGGGAGCTGTTTTTT. Amino acids: CATTRQGANTGELFF. This rearrangement joins TRBV15 to TRBJ2-2, with 9 bases lining up with TRBD1. The length of the CDR3 is 15 residues. Germline loops: CDR1 LNHNV, CDR2 YYDKDF (reference sequence).

The chain joins TRBV5-4 to TRBJ2-1, with 8 positions matching TRBD2. The CDR3 has 17 residues. CDR1 and CDR2 (germline): SGHNT, YYREEE (reference sequence). V shed 0 bases and J 1 base; nucleotides not matched to a gene: 6. CDR3 sequence: CASSLAASGYSYNEQFF. The DNA of the CDR3 is TGTGCCAGCAGCTTGGCTGCTAGCGGGTATTCCTACAATGAGCAGTTCTTC.

The chain carries TRBV5-8 and TRBJ1-2; 8 nucleotides match TRBD1. The V gene end was trimmed by 4 bases and the J gene end by 4 bases; junction bases not matched to a gene: 6. The germline gives CDR1 SGHTS, CDR2 YDEGEE. The CDR3 has 14 amino acids. The CDR3 DNA follows: TGTGCCAGCAGCCAGACAGGGGCCGTCTATGGCTACACCTTC. Translated: CASSQTGAVYGYTF.

V and J are TRBV30 and TRBJ2-7; D tentatively reads TRBD1 or TRBD2 (5 bases each). Trimming cost V 3 bases and J 2 bases, with 11 bases left between them. The germline V gene has CDR1 GTSNPN and CDR2 SVGIG (reference sequence). There are 13 residues in the CDR3. The CDR3 reads CAWSGTTAYEQYF. CDR3 in DNA: TGTGCCTGGAGCGGGACGACAGCCTACGAGCAGTACTTC.

The V and J genes are TRBV2 and TRBJ2-7; D unclear. Trimming removed 5 bases from V and 2 bases from J, with 16 bases in between. The CDR3 sequence is 15 residues long. The germline V gene encodes CDR1 SNHLY and CDR2 FYNNEI. DNA of the CDR3: TGTGCCAGCAGTCCCCCCCCAGGAATCCCCTACGAGCAGTACTTC. Protein product: CASSPPPGIPYEQYF.

The table lists this clone with a count of one. The V and J genes are TRBV5-1 and TRBJ2-2; D not resolved. This CDR3 spans 17 amino acids. In germline, CDR1 is SGHRS, CDR2 YFSETQ. V gave up 5 bases and J gave up 0 bases, with 17 bases separating them. The CDR3 protein is CASRQPDGHANTGELFF. The DNA of the CDR3 is TGCGCCAGCAGACAACCGGACGGCCACGCGAACACCGGGGAGCTGTTTTTT.